This TCR beta chain was obtained from a study of siplizumab effects on memory and regulatory T cells. Study-level findings and limits: Solely a minor proportion of alloreactive clones could be assigned to unstimulated subsets. In siplizumab cultures, the suppressive function of proliferating Tregs remained unconfirmed. Alloreactive sequences tracing back to unstimulated CD4+ memory cells fell significantly with siplizumab. The authors could not assign a naive or memory phenotype to roughly 75-96% of proliferating CD4+ or CD8+ clones.

The CDR3 loop spans 14 amino acids. The ends were cut back, 4 bases at V and 5 bases at J, with 15 bases in the middle. Germline V CDR1 and CDR2: SGHDT, YYEEEE. Worth noting for this clone: Antigen: not known.

Only in-frame clones appear in the TCRdb table, and some are missing; sequencing was by immunoSEQ multiplex PCR. The table shows about 100,000 clones, with 94% occurring only once. The source is a human donor in good health. The V gene is TRBV5-6, the J gene TRBJ2-5; D is undetermined. The specimen sequenced was Tregs sorted from blood. The CDR3, as DNA: TGTGCCAGCAGCGACGGCCCGAGTGGGGAGACCCAGTACTTC. This codes for CASSDGPSGETQYF.